The 9 T cell receptor beta chains below were found in one sample sequenced in a study of response to subunit inactivated influenza vaccine. TCRdb independently ran MiXCR on the RT-PCR reads; one entry per CDR3 protein. The table lists some 540,000 distinct CDR3 sequences, approximately 24% of them singletons. The sample was also linked to a second study, of T cells expressing NK-cell markers. That investigation notes: Synthesis of TCR beta cDNA relied on 5'RACE template switching carrying UMIs.

Sequenced here: CD4+ T cells sorted from PBMCs, sampled 12 days after vaccination. The source of these receptors is a man aged 50-59 years who received an inactivated influenza vaccine.

This clonotype has just a few counts. The gene calls are TRBV20-1 and TRBJ1-1; no clear D gene. The germline V gene encodes CDR1 DFQATT and CDR2 SNEGSKA (reference sequence). The V gene lost 1 base and the J gene lost 1 base, with 7 bases spanning the gap. The CDR3 consists of 13 residues. The CDR3 region is CSARATRNTEAFF. Written as DNA, the CDR3 is TGCAGTGCTAGAGCAACCAGGAACACTGAAGCTTTCTTT.

This rearrangement joins TRBV11-2 to TRBJ2-1; TRBD1 agrees at 7 bases. CDR1 SGHAT and CDR2 FQNNGV come from the germline V gene. V shed 4 bases and J 12 bases; nucleotides not matched to a gene: 6. The CDR3 is made up of 12 amino acids. The CDR3 reads CASSSLTGVQFF. Written as DNA, the CDR3 is TGTGCCAGCAGCTCCCTAACAGGGGTGCAGTTCTTC. The full variable domain, completed using reference TRBV11-2 and TRBJ2-1, is EAGVAQSPRYKIIEKRQSVAFWCNPISGHATLYWYQQILGQGPKLLIQFQNNGVVDDSQLPKDRFSAERLKGVDSTLKIQPAKLEDSAVYLCASSSLTGVQFFGPGTRLTVL.

The genes are TRBV12-3 or TRBV12-4 and TRBJ2-3; 12 bases are a match to TRBD2. J gave up 0 bases and V 6 bases, and 7 bases lay outside the gene matches. The CDR3 consists of 17 residues. This CDR3 reads CASSIRLAGASTDTQYF. As DNA, the CDR3 is TGTGCCAGCAGCATTAGACTAGCGGGAGCTAGCACAGATACGCAGTATTTT.

The gene calls are TRBV24-1 and TRBJ2-1, with D possibly matching TRBD2 (6 bases). The CDR3 extends over 15 amino acids. Germline CDR1 and CDR2: KGHDR and SFDVKD. V was trimmed by 3 bases and J by 4 bases, leaving 12 bases between them. CDR3 in amino acids: CATSDMASVYNEQFF. CDR3 DNA: TGTGCCACCAGTGATATGGCTAGCGTATACAATGAGCAGTTCTTC.

This clonotype was picked up a small number of times. The V and J genes are TRBV9 and TRBJ2-5; 13 nucleotides match TRBD2. CDR3 length equals 16 residues. V was pared by 3 bases and J by 2 bases, with 4 bases of the junction left unmatched. Germline V gene data show CDR1 as SGDLS and CDR2 as YYNGEE. CDR3 coding DNA: TGTGCCAGCAGCGCGGGACTAGCGGGGAGGCAAGAGACCCAGTACTTC. This gives the protein CASSAGLAGRQETQYF.

This clonotype was found a few times. V is TRBV5-1 and J is TRBJ2-3; possibly TRBD1 or TRBD2 for D (5 bases each). CDR1 is SGHRS, CDR2 YFSETQ, per germline. The CDR3 contains 16 residues. Trimming left V 0 bases short and J 6 bases short, with 17 bases between. The CDR3 region has the DNA TGCGCCAGCAGCTTGGCCGGAAAGGGGAGCCCGGATACGCAGTATTTT. This sequence encodes CASSLAGKGSPDTQYF. Full variable domain (rest looked up from reference TRBV5-1 and TRBJ2-3): KAGVTQTPRYLIKTRGQQVTLSCSPISGHRSVSWYQQTPGQGLQFLFEYFSETQRNKGNFPGRFSGRQFSNSRSEMNVSTLELGDSALYLCASSLAGKGSPDTQYFGPGTRLTVL.

The chain uses TRBV20-1 and TRBJ1-1, with 7 bases matching TRBD1. Germline V CDR1 and CDR2: DFQATT, SNEGSKA (reference sequence). The J segment lost 0 bases and the V segment lost 4 bases, leaving 8 bases of the junction unmatched. The CDR3 runs 15 residues. CDR3 DNA sequence: TGCAGTGCTACGGGGGTGGACAGGATGAACACTGAAGCTTTCTTT. Translated: CSATGVDRMNTEAFF.

V is TRBV10-3 and J is TRBJ2-7; a weak D match, TRBD2 (7 bases). The CDR3 has 14 residues. The V end was cut by 6 bases, the J end by 3 bases, with 15 bases between. CDR1 and CDR2 (germline): ENHRY, SYGVKD. DNA for the CDR3: TGTGCCATCAGGGGGGAGGGGGGATACTACGAGCAGTACTTC. Protein sequence: CAIRGEGGYYEQYF.

Here the CDR3 DNA reads TGCGCCAGCAGCGCGGACGGTTACTCCTACGAGCAGTACTTC. Protein product: CASSADGYSYEQYF. This chain joins TRBV5-1 and TRBJ2-7; D is undetermined. Germline loops: CDR1 SGHRS, CDR2 YFSETQ. With 4 bases removed from V and 0 bases from J, the gap between germline ends came to 11 bases. CDR3 length: 14 amino acids.